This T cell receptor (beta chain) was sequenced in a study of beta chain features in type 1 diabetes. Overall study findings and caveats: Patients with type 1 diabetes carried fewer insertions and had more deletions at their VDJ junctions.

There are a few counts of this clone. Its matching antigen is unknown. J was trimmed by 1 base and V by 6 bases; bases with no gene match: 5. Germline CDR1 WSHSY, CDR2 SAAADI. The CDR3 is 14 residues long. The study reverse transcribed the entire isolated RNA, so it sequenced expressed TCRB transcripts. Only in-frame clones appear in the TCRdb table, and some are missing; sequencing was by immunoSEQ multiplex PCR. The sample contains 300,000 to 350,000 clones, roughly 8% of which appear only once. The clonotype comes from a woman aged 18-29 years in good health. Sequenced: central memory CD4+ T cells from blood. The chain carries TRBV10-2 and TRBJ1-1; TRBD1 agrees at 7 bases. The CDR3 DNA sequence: TGCGCCAGCAGAAAGGGACAGCAGAACACTGAAGCTTTCTTT. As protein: CASRKGQQNTEAFF.